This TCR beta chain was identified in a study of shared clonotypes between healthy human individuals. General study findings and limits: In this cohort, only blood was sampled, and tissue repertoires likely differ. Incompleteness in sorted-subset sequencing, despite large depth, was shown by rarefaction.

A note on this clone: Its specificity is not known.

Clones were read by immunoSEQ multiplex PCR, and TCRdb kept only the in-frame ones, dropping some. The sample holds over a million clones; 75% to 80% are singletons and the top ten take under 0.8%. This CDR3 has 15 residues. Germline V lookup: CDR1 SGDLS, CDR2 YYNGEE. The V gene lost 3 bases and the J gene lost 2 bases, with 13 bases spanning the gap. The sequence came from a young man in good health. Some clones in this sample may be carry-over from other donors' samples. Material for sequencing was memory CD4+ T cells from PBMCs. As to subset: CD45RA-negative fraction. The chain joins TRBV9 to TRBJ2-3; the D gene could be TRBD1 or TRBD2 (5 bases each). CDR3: CASSAQVGVTDTQYF. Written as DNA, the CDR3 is TGTGCCAGCAGCGCGCAGGTGGGGGTCACAGATACGCAGTATTTT.